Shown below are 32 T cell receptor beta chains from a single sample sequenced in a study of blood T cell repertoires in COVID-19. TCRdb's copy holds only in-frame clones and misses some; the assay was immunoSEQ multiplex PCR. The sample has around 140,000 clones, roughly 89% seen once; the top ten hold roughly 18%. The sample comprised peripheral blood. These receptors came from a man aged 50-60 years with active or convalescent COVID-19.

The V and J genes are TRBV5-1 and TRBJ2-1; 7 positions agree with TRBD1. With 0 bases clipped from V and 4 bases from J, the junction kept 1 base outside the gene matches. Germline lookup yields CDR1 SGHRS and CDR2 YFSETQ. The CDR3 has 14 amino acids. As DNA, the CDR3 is TGCGCCAGCAGCTTGGGACAGGGTTACAATGAGCAGTTCTTC. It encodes CASSLGQGYNEQFF. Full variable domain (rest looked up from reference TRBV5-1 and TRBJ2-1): KAGVTQTPRYLIKTRGQQVTLSCSPISGHRSVSWYQQTPGQGLQFLFEYFSETQRNKGNFPGRFSGRQFSNSRSEMNVSTLELGDSALYLCASSLGQGYNEQFFGPGTRLTVL.

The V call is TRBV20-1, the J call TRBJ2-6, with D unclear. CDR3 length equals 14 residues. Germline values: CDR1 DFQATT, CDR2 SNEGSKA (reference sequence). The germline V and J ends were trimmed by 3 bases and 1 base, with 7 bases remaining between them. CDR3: CSASPVSGANVLTF. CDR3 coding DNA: TGCAGTGCTAGTCCGGTATCTGGGGCCAACGTCCTGACTTTC.

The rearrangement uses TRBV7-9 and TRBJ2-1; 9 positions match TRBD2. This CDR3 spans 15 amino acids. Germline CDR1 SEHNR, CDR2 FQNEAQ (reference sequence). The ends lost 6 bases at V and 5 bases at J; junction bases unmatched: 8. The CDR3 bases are TGTGCCAGCAGACAGTTAGCGGGAGTTAACAATGAGCAGTTCTTC. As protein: CASRQLAGVNNEQFF. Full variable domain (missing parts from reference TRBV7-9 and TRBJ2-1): DTGVSQNPRHKITKRGQNVTFRCDPISEHNRLYWYRQTLGQGPEFLTYFQNEAQLEKSRLLSDRFSAERPKGSFSTLEIQRTEQGDSAMYLCASRQLAGVNNEQFFGPGTRLTVL.

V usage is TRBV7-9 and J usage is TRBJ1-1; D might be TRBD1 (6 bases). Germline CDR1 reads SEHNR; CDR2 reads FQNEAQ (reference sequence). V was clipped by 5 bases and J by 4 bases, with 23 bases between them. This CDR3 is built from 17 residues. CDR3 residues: CASSPPGGGAGGTEAFF. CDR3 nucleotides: TGTGCCAGCAGCCCTCCCGGTGGGGGGGCGGGAGGCACTGAAGCTTTCTTT.

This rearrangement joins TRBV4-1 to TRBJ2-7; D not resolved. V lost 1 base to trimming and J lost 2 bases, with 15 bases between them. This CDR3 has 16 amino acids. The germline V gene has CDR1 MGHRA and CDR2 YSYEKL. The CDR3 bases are TGCGCCAGCAGCCAAGCCTCAGAAGTTTCCCCCTACGAGCAGTACTTC. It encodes CASSQASEVSPYEQYF.

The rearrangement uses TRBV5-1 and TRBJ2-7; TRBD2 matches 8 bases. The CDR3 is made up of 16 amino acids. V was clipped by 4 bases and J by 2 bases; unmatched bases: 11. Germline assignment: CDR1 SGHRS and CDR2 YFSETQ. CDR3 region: CASSGSGGPGPYEQYF. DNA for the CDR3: TGCGCCAGCAGCGGGTCGGGGGGGCCGGGTCCCTACGAGCAGTACTTC.

The CDR3 DNA sequence: TGTGCCAGCAGTGACCCCCCCCCAGGTGGCCTGGATTTGTATCAGCCCCAGCATTTT. It encodes CASSDPPPGGLDLYQPQHF. The chain combines TRBV2 with TRBJ1-5; no firm D call. The CDR3 length is 19 residues. The V gene lost 3 bases and the J gene lost 5 bases, with 26 bases spanning the gap. CDR1 SNHLY and CDR2 FYNNEI come from the germline V gene.

The CDR3: CASSPGTLFYEQYF. The CDR3 DNA sequence: TGTGCCAGCAGCCCCGGGACACTATTCTACGAGCAGTACTTC. The rearrangement joins TRBV7-9 to TRBJ2-7; the D gene is possibly TRBD1 (6 bases). Per germline, CDR1 SEHNR and CDR2 FQNEAQ (reference sequence). Deletions cut 5 bases from V and 3 bases from J, with 14 bases between. The CDR3 spans 14 residues.

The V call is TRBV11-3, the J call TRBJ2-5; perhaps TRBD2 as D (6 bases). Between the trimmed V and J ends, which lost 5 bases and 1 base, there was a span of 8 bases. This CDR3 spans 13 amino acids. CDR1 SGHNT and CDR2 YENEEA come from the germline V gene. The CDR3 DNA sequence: TGTGCCAGCAGCCGGGGGTCCCAAGAGACCCAGTACTTC. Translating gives CASSRGSQETQYF.

CDR3 in amino acids: CASSTTTGVNTEAFF. CDR3 in DNA: TGTGCCAGTAGTACGACGACAGGAGTGAACACTGAAGCTTTCTTT. The V call is TRBV19, the J call TRBJ1-1; weak D call: TRBD1 (6 bases). V gave up 4 bases and J gave up 0 bases, with 12 bases separating them. CDR3 length: 15 amino acids. Germline V lookup: CDR1 LNHDA, CDR2 SQIVND (reference sequence).

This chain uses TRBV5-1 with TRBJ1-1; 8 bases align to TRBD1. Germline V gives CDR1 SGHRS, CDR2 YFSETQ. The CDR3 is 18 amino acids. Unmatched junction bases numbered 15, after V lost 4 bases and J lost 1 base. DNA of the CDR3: TGCGCCAGCAGCCCCGACGGTCGATGGACAGGGAAGAACACTGAAGCTTTCTTT. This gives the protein CASSPDGRWTGKNTEAFF.

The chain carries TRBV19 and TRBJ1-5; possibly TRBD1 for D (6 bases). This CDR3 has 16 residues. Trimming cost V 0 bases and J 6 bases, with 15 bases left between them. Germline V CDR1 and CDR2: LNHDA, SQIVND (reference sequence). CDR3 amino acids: CASSIDLEGGGQPQHF. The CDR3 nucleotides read TGTGCCAGTAGTATAGATCTTGAAGGGGGTGGTCAGCCCCAGCATTTT.

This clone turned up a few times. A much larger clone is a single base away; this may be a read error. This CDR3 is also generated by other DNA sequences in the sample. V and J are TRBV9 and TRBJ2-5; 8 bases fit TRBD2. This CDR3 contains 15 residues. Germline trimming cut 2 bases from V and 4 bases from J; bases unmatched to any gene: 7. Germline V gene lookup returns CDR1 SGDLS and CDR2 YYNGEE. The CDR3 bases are TGTGCCAGCAGCGTCGCCGGGGCGGGGGGAGAGACCCAGTACTTC. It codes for CASSVAGAGGETQYF.

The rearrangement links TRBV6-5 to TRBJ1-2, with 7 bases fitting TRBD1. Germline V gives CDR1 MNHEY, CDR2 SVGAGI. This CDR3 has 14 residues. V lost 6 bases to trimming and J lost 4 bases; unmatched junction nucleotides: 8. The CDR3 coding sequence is TGTGCCAGCAGCTCAGGGGGATCGGGCTATGGCTACACCTTC. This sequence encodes CASSSGGSGYGYTF.

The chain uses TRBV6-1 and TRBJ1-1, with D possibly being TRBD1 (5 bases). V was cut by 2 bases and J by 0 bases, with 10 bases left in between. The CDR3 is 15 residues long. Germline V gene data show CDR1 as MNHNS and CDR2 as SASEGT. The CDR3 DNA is TGTGCCAGCAGTGAACTTTGGACATTGAACACTGAAGCTTTCTTT. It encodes CASSELWTLNTEAFF.

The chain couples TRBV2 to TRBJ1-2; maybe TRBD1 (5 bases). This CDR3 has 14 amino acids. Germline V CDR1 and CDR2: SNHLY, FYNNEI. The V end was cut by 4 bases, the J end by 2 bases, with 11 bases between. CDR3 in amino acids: CASSASGGNYGYTF. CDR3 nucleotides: TGTGCCAGCAGTGCATCGGGGGGAAACTATGGCTACACCTTC.

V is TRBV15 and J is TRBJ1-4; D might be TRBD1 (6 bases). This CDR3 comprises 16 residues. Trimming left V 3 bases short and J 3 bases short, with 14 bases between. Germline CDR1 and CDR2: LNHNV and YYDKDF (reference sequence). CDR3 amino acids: CATSSLPRGANEKLFF. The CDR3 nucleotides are TGTGCCACCAGCAGTTTACCCAGGGGAGCTAATGAAAAACTGTTTTTT. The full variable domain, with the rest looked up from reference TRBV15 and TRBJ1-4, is DAMVIQNPRYQVTQFGKPVTLSCSQTLNHNVMYWYQQKSSQAPKLLFHYYDKDFNNEADTPDNFQSRRPNTSFCFLDIRSPGLGDTAMYLCATSSLPRGANEKLFFGSGTQLSVL.

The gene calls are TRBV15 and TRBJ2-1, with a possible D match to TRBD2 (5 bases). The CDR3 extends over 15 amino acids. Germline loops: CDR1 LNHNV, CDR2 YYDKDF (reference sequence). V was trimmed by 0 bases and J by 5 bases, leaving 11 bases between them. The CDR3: CATSREWEMDNEQFF. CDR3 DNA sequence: TGTGCCACCAGCAGAGAATGGGAGATGGACAATGAGCAGTTCTTC.

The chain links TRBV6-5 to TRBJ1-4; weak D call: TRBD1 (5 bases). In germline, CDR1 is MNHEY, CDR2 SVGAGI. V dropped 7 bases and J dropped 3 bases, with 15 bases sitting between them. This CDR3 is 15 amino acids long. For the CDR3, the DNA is TGTGCCAGCACTTCAGGGTTAAGGGCTAATGAAAAACTGTTTTTT. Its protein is CASTSGLRANEKLFF.

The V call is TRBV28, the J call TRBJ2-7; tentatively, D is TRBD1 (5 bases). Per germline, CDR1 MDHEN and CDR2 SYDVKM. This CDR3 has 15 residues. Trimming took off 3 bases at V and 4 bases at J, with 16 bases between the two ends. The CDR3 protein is CASSLPQGITYEQYF. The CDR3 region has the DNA TGTGCCAGCAGTTTGCCTCAGGGTATTACGTACGAGCAGTACTTC.

The CDR3 is CASSKFGAGRWKQAGETQYF. CDR3 in DNA: TGTGCCAGCAGCAAATTCGGGGCGGGACGGTGGAAACAGGCGGGGGAGACCCAGTACTTC. J is TRBJ2-5 and V is TRBV21-1; the listed D gene, TRBD2, was not tested against the DNA. TRBV21-1 is flagged as a pseudogene. There are 20 residues in the CDR3.

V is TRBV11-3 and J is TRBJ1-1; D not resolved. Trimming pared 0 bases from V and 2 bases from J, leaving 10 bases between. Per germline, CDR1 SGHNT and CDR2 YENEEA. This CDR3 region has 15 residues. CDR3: CASSLEGSRNTEAFF. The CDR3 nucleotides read TGTGCCAGCAGCTTAGAGGGCAGTCGAAACACTGAAGCTTTCTTT.

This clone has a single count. The CDR3 reads CASSQDRGTYNEQFF. The DNA for the CDR3 is TGCGCCAGCAGTCAGGACAGGGGGACTTACAATGAGCAGTTCTTC. The J gene is TRBJ2-1, the V gene TRBV5-1; 10 bases map to TRBD1. This CDR3 contains 15 residues. Trimming removed 5 bases from V and 4 bases from J; junction bases left unmatched: 6. Germline CDR1 is SGHRS and CDR2 is YFSETQ.

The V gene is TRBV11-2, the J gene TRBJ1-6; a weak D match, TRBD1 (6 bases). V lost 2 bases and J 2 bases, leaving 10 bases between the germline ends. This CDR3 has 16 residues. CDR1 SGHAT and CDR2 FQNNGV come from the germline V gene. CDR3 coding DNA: TGTGCCAGCAGCTTAACAGGGTCGCCCTATAATTCACCCCTCCACTTT. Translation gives CASSLTGSPYNSPLHF.

Here the CDR3 DNA reads TGTGCCAGCAGCTCCCCGGGATCCAAAAACATTCAGTACTTC. The encoded protein is CASSSPGSKNIQYF. J is TRBJ2-4 and V is TRBV5-4, with D possibly being TRBD2 (5 bases). This CDR3 is 14 amino acids long. In germline, CDR1 is SGHNT, CDR2 YYREEE (reference sequence). The V end lost 3 bases, the J end lost 2 bases, and 9 bases lay between the germline ends.

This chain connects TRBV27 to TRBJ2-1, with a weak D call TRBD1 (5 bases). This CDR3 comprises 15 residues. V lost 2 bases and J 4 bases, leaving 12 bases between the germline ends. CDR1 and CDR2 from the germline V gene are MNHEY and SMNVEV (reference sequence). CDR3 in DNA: TGTGCCAGCAGTTTAATATTTGACAGATACAATGAGCAGTTCTTC. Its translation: CASSLIFDRYNEQFF.

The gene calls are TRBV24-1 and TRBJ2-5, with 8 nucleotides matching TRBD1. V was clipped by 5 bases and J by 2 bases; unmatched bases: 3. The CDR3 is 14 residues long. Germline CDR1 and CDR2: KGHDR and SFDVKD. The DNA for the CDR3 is TGTGCCACCAGTGGACAGGGGAAACAAGAGACCCAGTACTTC. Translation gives CATSGQGKQETQYF.

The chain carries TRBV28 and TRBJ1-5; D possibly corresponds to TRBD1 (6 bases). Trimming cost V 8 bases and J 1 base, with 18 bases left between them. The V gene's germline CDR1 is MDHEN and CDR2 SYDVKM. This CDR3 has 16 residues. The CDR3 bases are TGTGCCAGCGGCTTGACTACCAGGGGAAGCAATCAGCCCCAGCATTTT. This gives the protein CASGLTTRGSNQPQHF.

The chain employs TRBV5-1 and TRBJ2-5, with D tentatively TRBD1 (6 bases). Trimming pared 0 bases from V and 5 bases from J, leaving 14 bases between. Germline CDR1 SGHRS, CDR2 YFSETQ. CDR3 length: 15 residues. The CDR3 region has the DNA TGCGCCAGCAGCTTGGCGGCAGGGGTTGAGGAGACCCAGTACTTC. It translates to CASSLAAGVEETQYF.

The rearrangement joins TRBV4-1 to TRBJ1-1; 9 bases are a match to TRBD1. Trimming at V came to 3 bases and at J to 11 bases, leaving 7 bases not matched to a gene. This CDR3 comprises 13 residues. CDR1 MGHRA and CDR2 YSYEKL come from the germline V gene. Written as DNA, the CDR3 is TGCGCCAGCAGCCACGGGGACAGGGCCCTCGCTTTCTTT. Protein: CASSHGDRALAFF.

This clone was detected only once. CDR3 sequence reads: CASSLRYRENTEAFF. As DNA, the CDR3 is TGTGCCAGCAGCTTACGATACAGGGAGAACACTGAAGCTTTCTTT. The chain couples TRBV5-6 to TRBJ1-1; perhaps TRBD1 as D (6 bases). CDR1 and CDR2 (germline): SGHDT, YYEEEE. This CDR3 spans 15 amino acids. Trimming stripped 2 bases from V and 1 base from J, with 12 bases between.

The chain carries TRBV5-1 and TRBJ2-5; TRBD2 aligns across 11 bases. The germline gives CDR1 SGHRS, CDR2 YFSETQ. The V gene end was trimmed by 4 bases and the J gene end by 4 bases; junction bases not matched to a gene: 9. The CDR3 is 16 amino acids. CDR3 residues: CASSPTTGTSGETQYF. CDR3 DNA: TGCGCCAGCAGCCCTACAACCGGGACTAGCGGAGAGACCCAGTACTTC.